This passage covers 32 T cell receptor beta chains from one sample sequenced in a study of blood T cell repertoires in COVID-19. Generated by immunoSEQ multiplex PCR, the TCRdb table keeps only in-frame clones and is missing some. The sample lists about 100,000 clones; approximately 87% were seen once. Input material: peripheral blood. These receptors came from a human donor in a cohort sampled during active COVID-19.

The rearrangement links TRBV6-6 to TRBJ2-7; 10 nucleotides line up with TRBD2. V lost 7 bases, J lost 5 bases, and 8 bases stayed unmatched. Per the germline V gene, CDR1 is MNHNY and CDR2 is SVGAGI (reference sequence). The CDR3 runs 14 residues. The CDR3 coding sequence is TGTGCCAGCATTTTAGCGGGAGGCAGTAACGAGCAGTACTTC. Protein: CASILAGGSNEQYF.

V is TRBV18 and J is TRBJ2-7, with D possibly matching TRBD1 (5 bases). Germline CDR1 reads KGHSH; CDR2 reads LQKENI. Trimming pared 3 bases from V and 0 bases from J, leaving 9 bases between. The length of the CDR3 is 14 residues. The CDR3 coding sequence is TGTGCCAGCTCACCTACAGGCAACTCCTACGAGCAGTACTTC. Encoded protein: CASSPTGNSYEQYF.

This chain links TRBV5-4 with TRBJ2-5, with a tentative D call TRBD1 (6 bases). V was cut by 4 bases and J by 2 bases, with 15 bases left in between. CDR3 size: 15 residues. Looked up from germline, CDR1 is SGHNT and CDR2 is YYREEE (reference sequence). CDR3 loop: CASSRTGQTQETQYF. The CDR3 DNA is TGTGCCAGCAGCCGAACCGGACAGACTCAAGAGACCCAGTACTTC. The variable domain in full, with the rest retrieved from reference TRBV5-4 and TRBJ2-5, is ETGVTQSPTHLIKTRGQQVTLRCSSQSGHNTVSWYQQALGQGPQFIFQYYREEENGRGNFPPRFSGLQFPNYSSELNVNALELDDSALYLCASSRTGQTQETQYFGPGTRLLVL.

The chain joins TRBV6-2 or TRBV6-3 to TRBJ2-7; a weak D match, TRBD1 (5 bases). Trimming cost V 6 bases and J 0 bases, with 9 bases left between them. Germline assignment: CDR1 MNHEY and CDR2 SVGEGT. This CDR3 comprises 13 residues. CDR3 sequence reads: CASSDSHSYEQYF. The CDR3 DNA is TGTGCCAGCAGCGACAGTCACTCCTACGAGCAGTACTTC.

V and J are TRBV6-5 and TRBJ1-5; D may be TRBD1 (6 bases). The CDR3 is 13 residues long. Trimming cost V 6 bases and J 2 bases, with 8 bases left between them. Germline V lookup: CDR1 MNHEY, CDR2 SVGAGI. The chain's CDR3 is CASRGAGNQPQHF. The CDR3 coding sequence is TGTGCCAGCAGGGGGGCTGGCAATCAGCCCCAGCATTTT.

The chain links TRBV6-5 to TRBJ1-6; a possible D gene is TRBD1 (6 bases). Between the trimmed V and J ends, which lost 0 bases and 2 bases, there was a span of 8 bases. Looked up from germline, CDR1 is MNHEY and CDR2 is SVGAGI. This CDR3 comprises 16 residues. The CDR3 DNA is TGTGCCAGCAGTTACTCGGACAGCGCCTATAATTCACCCCTCCACTTT. It codes for CASSYSDSAYNSPLHF.

The genes are TRBV5-5 and TRBJ2-3; 13 positions agree with TRBD2. This CDR3 region has 17 residues. Germline V lookup: CDR1 SGHKS, CDR2 YYEKEE (reference sequence). V lost 4 bases, J lost 4 bases, and 9 bases stayed unmatched. The CDR3 is CASSLVGLAGASDTQYF. DNA for the CDR3: TGTGCCAGCAGCCTGGTAGGACTAGCGGGAGCTTCAGATACGCAGTATTTT.

The rearrangement joins TRBV19 to TRBJ1-3; D remains unclear. Germline CDR1 LNHDA, CDR2 SQIVND (reference sequence). The CDR3 is 14 amino acids. V lost 7 bases, J lost 2 bases, and 12 bases lay in between. As DNA, the CDR3 is TGTGCCAGTAAGAGCGGCGGAACTGGAAACACCATATATTTT. Encoded protein: CASKSGGTGNTIYF. The full variable domain, in which reference TRBV19 and TRBJ1-3 provide the parts outside the CDR3, is DGGITQSPKYLFRKEGQNVTLSCEQNLNHDAMYWYRQDPGQGLRLIYYSQIVNDFQKGDIAEGYSVSREKKESFPLTVTSAQKNPTAFYLCASKSGGTGNTIYFGEGSWLTVV.

V usage is TRBV7-2 and J usage is TRBJ1-5; possibly TRBD1 for D (5 bases). V was shortened by 0 bases and J by 1 base, with 13 bases between the two germline ends. CDR1 and CDR2 (germline): SGHTA, FQGNSA. This CDR3 is built from 17 residues. CDR3 sequence (DNA): TGTGCCAGCAGCTTAGCAGGAGGGCGGGGGAGCAATCAGCCCCAGCATTTT. It is translated as CASSLAGGRGSNQPQHF.

The chain couples TRBV7-2 to TRBJ2-5; D perhaps matches TRBD2 (5 bases). Trimming took off 4 bases at V and 4 bases at J, with 13 bases between the two ends. This CDR3 contains 14 residues. Germline CDR1 SGHTA, CDR2 FQGNSA. The CDR3 loop reads CASSWAEGSETQYF. CDR3 DNA: TGTGCCAGCAGCTGGGCCGAGGGATCAGAGACCCAGTACTTC. Variable domain in full (rest from reference TRBV7-2 and TRBJ2-5): GAGVSQSPSNKVTEKGKDVELRCDPISGHTALYWYRQSLGQGLEFLIYFQGNSAPDKSGLPSDRFSAERTGGSVSTLTIQRTQQEDSAVYLCASSWAEGSETQYFGPGTRLLVL.

The V gene is TRBV9, the J gene TRBJ2-5, with D perhaps TRBD1 (5 bases). CDR1 and CDR2 (germline): SGDLS, YYNGEE. Trimming pared 5 bases from V and 4 bases from J, leaving 9 bases between. The CDR3 is made up of 12 amino acids. CDR3 amino acids: CASSGAGETQYF. The CDR3 DNA reads as TGTGCCAGCAGTGGGGCCGGAGAGACCCAGTACTTC.

The chain couples TRBV5-1 to TRBJ2-7, with D hard to call. The germline V gene has CDR1 SGHRS and CDR2 YFSETQ. The length of the CDR3 is 14 residues. V gave up 0 bases and J gave up 0 bases, with 7 bases separating them. In DNA, the CDR3 is TGCGCCAGCAGCTTGGCCCGGTACTCCTACGAGCAGTACTTC. This translates into CASSLARYSYEQYF.

The chain recombines TRBV7-9 with TRBJ2-2, with D possibly being TRBD1 (6 bases). V was clipped by 2 bases and J by 4 bases, with 14 bases between them. Looked up from germline, CDR1 is SEHNR and CDR2 is FQNEAQ (reference sequence). The CDR3 extends over 16 amino acids. For the CDR3, the DNA is TGTGCCAGCAGCTTATATCCAGGGGCGTTCACCGGGGAGCTGTTTTTT. The encoded protein is CASSLYPGAFTGELFF. The complete variable domain, with remaining parts taken from reference TRBV7-9 and TRBJ2-2, reads DTGVSQNPRHKITKRGQNVTFRCDPISEHNRLYWYRQTLGQGPEFLTYFQNEAQLEKSRLLSDRFSAERPKGSFSTLEIQRTEQGDSAMYLCASSLYPGAFTGELFFGEGSRLTVL.

V usage is TRBV2 and J usage is TRBJ2-3; 11 bases are a match to TRBD2. The length of the CDR3 is 15 residues. The junction had 3 bases not matched to a gene; V was cut back by 5 bases and J by 2 bases. Germline values: CDR1 SNHLY, CDR2 FYNNEI. The CDR3 DNA is TGTGCCAGCAGTCCGGGACTAGCGGACACAGATACGCAGTATTTT. Residues: CASSPGLADTDTQYF. The full variable domain, in which reference TRBV2 and TRBJ2-3 provide the parts outside the CDR3, is EPEVTQTPSHQVTQMGQEVILRCVPISNHLYFYWYRQILGQKVEFLVSFYNNEISEKSEIFDDQFSVERPDGSNFTLKIRSTKLEDSAMYFCASSPGLADTDTQYFGPGTRLTVL.

The chain joins TRBV25-1 to TRBJ1-2; D gene ambiguous. CDR3 length equals 13 residues. V was trimmed by 3 bases and J by 8 bases, leaving 13 bases between them. The germline V gene encodes CDR1 MGHDK and CDR2 SYGVNS. CDR3 nucleotide sequence: TGTGCCAGCAGTGACCGCCTTTTACACGGCTACACCTTC. Translation gives CASSDRLLHGYTF.

V gene TRBV5-5 combines with J gene TRBJ2-7; tentatively, D is TRBD2 (5 bases). V was cut by 1 base and J by 3 bases, with 11 bases left in between. CDR1 SGHKS and CDR2 YYEKEE come from the germline V gene (reference sequence). The CDR3 is made up of 14 amino acids. CDR3 coding DNA: TGTGCCAGCAGCTTGTTTGTAGGAGGCTACGAGCAGTACTTC. It encodes CASSLFVGGYEQYF.

The chain has TRBV7-2 and TRBJ2-7; TRBD1 matches 8 bases. Germline CDR1 and CDR2: SGHTA and FQGNSA. V lost 4 bases to trimming and J lost 4 bases; unmatched junction nucleotides: 9. This CDR3 has 15 residues. As DNA, the CDR3 is TGTGCCAGCAGCTCACAGTCGGACAGGGTATACGAGCAGTACTTC. This encodes CASSSQSDRVYEQYF.

The chain uses TRBV29-1 and TRBJ2-2, with D tentatively TRBD1 (5 bases). V dropped 4 bases and J dropped 4 bases, with 13 bases sitting between them. This CDR3 has 14 amino acids. CDR1 SQVTM and CDR2 ANQGSEA come from the germline V gene. The CDR3 DNA follows: TGCAGCGTTGTTCGGCAGGGAAGCACCGGGGAGCTGTTTTTT. Translating gives CSVVRQGSTGELFF.

This chain connects TRBV4-1 to TRBJ1-1; D unclear. Germline V gives CDR1 MGHRA, CDR2 YSYEKL. CDR3 length: 14 residues. Trimming removed 2 bases at V and 0 bases at J, with 7 bases between. The CDR3: CASSQRELNTEAFF. DNA for the CDR3: TGCGCCAGCAGCCAACGGGAACTGAACACTGAAGCTTTCTTT.

V usage is TRBV6-2 or TRBV6-3 and J usage is TRBJ1-2; TRBD1 matches 8 bases. V was pared by 5 bases and J by 4 bases, with 12 bases of the junction left unmatched. Germline lookup yields CDR1 MNHEY and CDR2 SVGEGT. This CDR3 contains 16 residues. DNA of the CDR3: TGTGCCAGCAGTGTCTCGATGGACAGGGTGGTCTATGGCTACACCTTC. Translated: CASSVSMDRVVYGYTF.

The J gene is TRBJ1-1, the V gene TRBV13, with D possibly being TRBD1 (6 bases). CDR1 PRHDT and CDR2 FYEKMQ come from the germline V gene (reference sequence). V was cut by 0 bases and J by 6 bases, with 20 bases left in between. The CDR3 length is 17 residues. CDR3 amino acids: CASSLGGGPTRRAEAFF. DNA of the CDR3: TGTGCCAGCAGCTTAGGGGGGGGGCCCACCCGAAGGGCTGAAGCTTTCTTT.

This clone turned up a few times. The chain combines TRBV10-1 with TRBJ2-2; TRBD2 aligns across 9 bases. The germline V gene encodes CDR1 WNHNN and CDR2 SYGVQD (reference sequence). The CDR3 runs to 15 residues. The junction had 11 bases not matched to a gene; V was cut back by 9 bases and J by 6 bases. In nucleotides, the CDR3 is TGCGCCAGTGCCGAAGCGGGAGGCCTGGCCGGGGAGCTGTTTTTT. Amino acid sequence: CASAEAGGLAGELFF.

The chain recombines TRBV29-1 with TRBJ1-1; 8 bases map to TRBD1. This CDR3 has 13 residues. The trim removed 4 bases at V and 6 bases at J, leaving 7 bases unmatched. Germline-derived CDR1 and CDR2 are SQVTM and ANQGSEA. The CDR3 is CSVAAGGFSEAFF. The CDR3 bases are TGCAGCGTTGCGGCAGGGGGCTTCTCTGAAGCTTTCTTT.

The CDR3 here is CAWSVPDRGTGELFF. The CDR3 DNA follows: TGTGCCTGGAGTGTCCCGGACAGAGGGACCGGGGAGCTGTTTTTT. The rearrangement uses TRBV30 and TRBJ2-2; tentative D call: TRBD1 (6 bases). Trimming stripped 0 bases from V and 5 bases from J, with 13 bases between. Germline V gene lookup returns CDR1 GTSNPN and CDR2 SVGIG (reference sequence). This CDR3 is built from 15 residues.

V gene TRBV9 combines with J gene TRBJ2-1, with a possible D match to TRBD1 (6 bases). The CDR3 runs 15 residues. Germline V gene sequence: CDR1 SGDLS, CDR2 YYNGEE. Trimming took 0 bases from V and 10 from J, leaving 17 bases between them. The CDR3 reads CASSVAYRAGTEQFF. In DNA form, the CDR3 reads TGTGCCAGCAGCGTAGCTTACAGGGCCGGGACGGAGCAGTTCTTC. The full variable domain, with the rest looked up from reference TRBV9 and TRBJ2-1, is DSGVTQTPKHLITATGQRVTLRCSPRSGDLSVYWYQQSLDQGLQFLIQYYNGEERAKGNILERFSAQQFPDLHSELNLSSLELGDSALYFCASSVAYRAGTEQFFGPGTRLTVL.

The chain combines TRBV7-9 with TRBJ2-3; D perhaps matches TRBD2 (5 bases). This CDR3 spans 16 amino acids. The V gene's germline CDR1 is SEHNR and CDR2 FQNEAQ (reference sequence). V was clipped by 2 bases and J by 9 bases, with 21 bases between them. As DNA, the CDR3 is TGTGCCAGCAGCTTAATTGGCGCGGGCCCGAGTGTCACGCAGTATTTT. It codes for CASSLIGAGPSVTQYF.

J is TRBJ1-2 and V is TRBV6-1; 10 bases agree with TRBD1. The germline V gene encodes CDR1 MNHNS and CDR2 SASEGT. V lost 3 bases to trimming and J lost 1 base; unmatched junction nucleotides: 5. This CDR3 comprises 16 residues. The chain's CDR3 is CASSETGGAGNYGYTF. The CDR3 nucleotides are TGTGCCAGCAGTGAGACAGGGGGCGCGGGTAACTATGGCTACACCTTC.

As concerns this clone: This sample includes further DNA sequences coding for the same CDR3. This chain links TRBV6-2 or TRBV6-3 with TRBJ1-2, with 7 bases aligning to TRBD1. The CDR3 runs 14 residues. Per the germline V gene, CDR1 is MNHEY and CDR2 is SVGEGT. Losses at the gene ends were 0 bases for V and 4 bases for J; bases not matched to a gene: 2. CDR3: CASSYSWDSYGYTF. CDR3 in DNA: TGTGCCAGCAGTTACTCGTGGGACAGCTATGGCTACACCTTC.

CDR3 protein: CASISGQGRTEAFF. The CDR3 DNA is TGTGCCAGCATATCAGGACAGGGGAGGACTGAAGCTTTCTTT. The chain joins TRBV5-4 to TRBJ1-1, with TRBD1 identical over 9 bases. The CDR3 is 14 residues long. Germline-derived CDR1 and CDR2 are SGHNT and YYREEE (reference sequence). V lost 6 bases to trimming and J lost 5 bases; unmatched junction nucleotides: 8.

The chain has TRBV5-1 and TRBJ1-2; TRBD1 matches at 11 bases. CDR1 is SGHRS, CDR2 YFSETQ, per germline. V lost 4 bases, J lost 6 bases, and 5 bases stayed unmatched. CDR3 length equals 14 residues. Here the CDR3 DNA reads TGCGCCAGCAGCGTGGGACAGGGGGAGGATGGCTACACCTTC. It translates to CASSVGQGEDGYTF.

V gene TRBV5-1 combines with J gene TRBJ1-4; maybe TRBD1 (6 bases). Trimming left V 4 bases short and J 0 bases short, with 10 bases between. This CDR3 has 15 amino acids. Germline V gives CDR1 SGHRS, CDR2 YFSETQ. CDR3 sequence reads: CASSLQGTTNEKLFF. DNA for the CDR3: TGCGCCAGCAGCCTCCAGGGGACAACTAATGAAAAACTGTTTTTT.

This chain links TRBV25-1 with TRBJ1-5; D is ambiguous. Per the germline V gene, CDR1 is MGHDK and CDR2 is SYGVNS. V lost 3 bases, J lost 3 bases, and 9 bases lay in between. The CDR3 is 14 amino acids. The CDR3 is CASSDGGNNQPQHF. The CDR3 DNA follows: TGTGCCAGCAGTGACGGAGGGAACAATCAGCCCCAGCATTTT. Full variable domain (missing parts from reference TRBV25-1 and TRBJ1-5): EADIYQTPRYLVIGTGKKITLECSQTMGHDKMYWYQQDPGMELHLIHYSYGVNSTEKGDLSSESTVSRIRTEHFPLTLESARPSHTSQYLCASSDGGNNQPQHFGDGTRLSIL.